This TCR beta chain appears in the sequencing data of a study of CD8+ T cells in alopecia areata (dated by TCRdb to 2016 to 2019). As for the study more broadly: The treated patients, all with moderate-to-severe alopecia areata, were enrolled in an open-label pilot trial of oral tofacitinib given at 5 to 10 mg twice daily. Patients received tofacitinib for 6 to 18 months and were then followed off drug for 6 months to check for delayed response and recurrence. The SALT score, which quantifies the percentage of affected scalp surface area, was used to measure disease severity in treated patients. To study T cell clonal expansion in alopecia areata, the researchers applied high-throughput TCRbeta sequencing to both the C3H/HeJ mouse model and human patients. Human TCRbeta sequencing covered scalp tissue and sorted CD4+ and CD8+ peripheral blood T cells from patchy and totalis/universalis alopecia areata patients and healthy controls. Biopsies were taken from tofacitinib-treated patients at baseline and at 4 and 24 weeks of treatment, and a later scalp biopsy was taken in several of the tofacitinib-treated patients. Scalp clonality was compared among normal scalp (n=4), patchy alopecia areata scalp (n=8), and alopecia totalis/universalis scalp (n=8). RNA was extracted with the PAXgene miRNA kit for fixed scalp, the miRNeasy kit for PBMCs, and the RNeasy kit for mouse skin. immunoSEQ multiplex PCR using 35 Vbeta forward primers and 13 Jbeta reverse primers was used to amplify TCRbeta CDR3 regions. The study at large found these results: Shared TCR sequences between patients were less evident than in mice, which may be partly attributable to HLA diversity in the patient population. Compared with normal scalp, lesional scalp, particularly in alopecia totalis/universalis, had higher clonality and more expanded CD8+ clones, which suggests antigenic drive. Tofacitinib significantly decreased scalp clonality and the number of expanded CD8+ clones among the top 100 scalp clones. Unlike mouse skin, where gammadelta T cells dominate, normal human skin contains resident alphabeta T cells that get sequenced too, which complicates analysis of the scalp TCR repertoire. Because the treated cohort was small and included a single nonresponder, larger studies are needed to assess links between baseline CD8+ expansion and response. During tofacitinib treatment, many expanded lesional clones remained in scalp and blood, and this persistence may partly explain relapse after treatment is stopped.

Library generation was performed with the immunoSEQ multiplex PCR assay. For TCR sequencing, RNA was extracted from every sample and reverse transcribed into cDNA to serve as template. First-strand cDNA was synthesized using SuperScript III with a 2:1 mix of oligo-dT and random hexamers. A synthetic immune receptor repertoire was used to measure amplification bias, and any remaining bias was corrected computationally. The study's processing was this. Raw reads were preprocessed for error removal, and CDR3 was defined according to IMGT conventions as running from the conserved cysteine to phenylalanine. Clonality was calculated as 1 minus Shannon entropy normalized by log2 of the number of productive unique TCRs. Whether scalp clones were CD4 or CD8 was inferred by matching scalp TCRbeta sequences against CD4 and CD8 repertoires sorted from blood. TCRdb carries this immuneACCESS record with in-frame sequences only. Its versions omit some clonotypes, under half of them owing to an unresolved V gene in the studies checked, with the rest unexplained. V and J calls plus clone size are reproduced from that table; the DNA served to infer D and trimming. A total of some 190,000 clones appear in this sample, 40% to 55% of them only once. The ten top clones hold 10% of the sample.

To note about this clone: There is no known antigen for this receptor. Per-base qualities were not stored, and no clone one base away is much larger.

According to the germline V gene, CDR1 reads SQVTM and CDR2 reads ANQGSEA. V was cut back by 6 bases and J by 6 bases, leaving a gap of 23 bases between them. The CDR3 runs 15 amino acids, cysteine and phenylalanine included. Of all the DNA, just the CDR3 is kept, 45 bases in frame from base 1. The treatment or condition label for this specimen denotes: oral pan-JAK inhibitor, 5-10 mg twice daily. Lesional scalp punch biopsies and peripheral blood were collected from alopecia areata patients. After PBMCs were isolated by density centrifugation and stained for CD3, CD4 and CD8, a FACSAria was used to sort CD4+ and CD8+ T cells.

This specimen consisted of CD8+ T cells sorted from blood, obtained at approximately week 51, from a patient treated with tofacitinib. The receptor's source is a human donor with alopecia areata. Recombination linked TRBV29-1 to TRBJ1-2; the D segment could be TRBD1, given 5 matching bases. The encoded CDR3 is CSVEDSGGGWNGYTF. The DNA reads TGCAGCGTGGAGGACTCGGGGGGAGGTTGGAATGGCTACACCTTC.